This T cell receptor (beta chain) came from a study of control samples from healthy donors and cancer patients. Clones were sequenced by immunoSEQ multiplex PCR, and TCRdb holds only the in-frame ones, with some missing. The sample carries some 200,000 clones, around 94% recorded once. Germline assignment: CDR1 SEHNR and CDR2 FQNEAQ (reference sequence). V lost 1 base, J lost 5 bases, and 11 bases lay in between. The CDR3 extends over 14 amino acids. The V gene is TRBV7-9, the J gene TRBJ1-2, with a weak D call TRBD1 (6 bases). The specimen sequenced was blood. The source is a man aged 50-60 years in good health. The CDR3 DNA sequence: TGTGCCAGCAGCTTAGGTACAGGGACTTATGGCTACACCTTC. Its protein is CASSLGTGTYGYTF.